The 28 T cell receptor beta chains below come from one sample, sequenced in a study of CD8 T cells in ankylosing spondylitis. TCRdb re-derived calls from the 5' RACE reads in MiXCR, one entry per CDR3 protein. The sample contains about 100,000 distinct CDR3 sequences, 8% to 10% of which appear only once. Sequencing used blood, either unsorted or a sorted T cell fraction (not recorded which). The receptors stem from a male donor with ankylosing spondylitis or in good health (not recorded which).

There are many counts of this clonotype. The chain uses TRBV20-1 and TRBJ1-2, with 7 bases fitting TRBD1. With V trimmed by 6 bases and J by 4 bases, 2 bases remained unmatched. Germline V gene sequence: CDR1 DFQATT, CDR2 SNEGSKA (reference sequence). The CDR3 is 11 residues long. As DNA, the CDR3 is TGCAGTGCGCAGGGGGTCTATGGCTACACCTTC. Residues: CSAQGVYGYTF.

Many counts were recorded for this clonotype. The chain recombines TRBV29-1 with TRBJ2-3; D perhaps matches TRBD2 (6 bases). Germline V gene lookup returns CDR1 SQVTM and CDR2 ANQGSEA. The CDR3 consists of 18 residues. V lost 1 base and J 5 bases, leaving 25 bases between the germline ends. CDR3 DNA sequence: TGCAGCGTTGAAGGTAGCGGAGGTGGCAGGGCGGCACAAGATACGCAGTATTTT. Translation: CSVEGSGGGRAAQDTQYF.

This clonotype came up many times. The chain is built from TRBV10-3 and TRBJ1-4, with TRBD1 identical over 8 bases. CDR1 ENHRY and CDR2 SYGVKD come from the germline V gene. The V and J ends lost 7 bases and 5 bases, in that order; junction bases with no gene match: 6. CDR3 length: 14 amino acids. The CDR3 DNA reads TGTGCCATCAAAGGGGGACAGGACAATGAAAAACTGTTTTTT. Its protein is CAIKGGQDNEKLFF.

This clonotype was recorded at least ten times. The V call is TRBV4-3, the J call TRBJ2-7, with 9 bases matching TRBD2. The CDR3 consists of 18 residues. With V trimmed by 0 bases and J by 1 base, 10 bases remained unmatched. Germline V CDR1 and CDR2: LGHNA, YSLEER. This chain's CDR3 is CASSQDSRLAGRSYEQYF. The CDR3 DNA sequence: TGCGCCAGCAGCCAAGATTCTAGGCTAGCGGGGAGGTCCTACGAGCAGTACTTC.

This clonotype was seen a few times. The chain employs TRBV19 and TRBJ2-1, with D perhaps matching TRBD2 (6 bases). Trimming shortened V by 2 bases and J by 0 bases, and 8 bases separated the two germline ends. Germline V gene sequence: CDR1 LNHDA, CDR2 SQIVND (reference sequence). CDR3 length: 15 residues. CDR3 sequence (DNA): TGTGCCAGTAGTATATTCGGGAGCTCCTACAATGAGCAGTTCTTC. It codes for CASSIFGSSYNEQFF.

The sample holds many counts of this clonotype. The CDR3 spells CASIEGRASTDTQYF. CDR3 DNA: TGTGCCAGCATAGAAGGTAGAGCTAGCACAGATACGCAGTATTTT. The chain has TRBV7-2 and TRBJ2-3; D unresolved. CDR1 SGHTA and CDR2 FQGNSA come from the germline V gene. This CDR3 contains 15 residues. Trimming took 7 bases from V and 0 from J, leaving 14 bases between them.

The table lists this clonotype with many counts. The CDR3 protein is CASSLSALAAQETQYF. DNA of the CDR3: TGTGCCAGCAGCTTAAGTGCGCTAGCCGCCCAAGAGACCCAGTACTTC. This chain connects TRBV7-9 to TRBJ2-5; D perhaps matches TRBD2 (5 bases). The germline V gene has CDR1 SEHNR and CDR2 FQNEAQ (reference sequence). This CDR3 region has 16 residues. Between the trimmed V and J ends, which lost 2 bases and 1 base, there was a span of 14 bases.

This clonotype has ten or more counts. This chain joins TRBV19 and TRBJ2-3; D is unresolved. Germline V gives CDR1 LNHDA, CDR2 SQIVND (reference sequence). Trimming removed 5 bases from V and 6 bases from J, with 15 bases in between. The CDR3 covers 14 residues. The CDR3, as DNA: TGTGCCAGTAGTGCCCCGCAACGGACGGATACGCAGTATTTT. The encoded protein is CASSAPQRTDTQYF.

This clonotype showed up many times. The chain is built from TRBV5-5 and TRBJ1-5; D is undetermined. Germline values: CDR1 SGHKS, CDR2 YYEKEE (reference sequence). V lost 2 bases and J lost 5, with 8 bases in between. The CDR3 contains 13 residues. The CDR3 nucleotides are TGTGCCAGCAGCTTATCAGGCGATCAGCCCCAGCATTTT. Encoded protein: CASSLSGDQPQHF.

This clonotype was seen repeatedly, ten times or more. The chain links TRBV5-4 to TRBJ2-6, with D possibly matching TRBD1 (6 bases). The V end lost 5 bases, the J end lost 0 bases, and 18 bases lay between the germline ends. The CDR3 runs to 18 residues. From germline, CDR1 is SGHNT and CDR2 YYREEE (reference sequence). CDR3 nucleotides: TGTGCCAGCAGTAGGTATGCAGGGGCGACCTCTGGGGCCAACGTCCTGACTTTC. Translation gives CASSRYAGATSGANVLTF. The complete variable domain, with remaining parts taken from reference TRBV5-4 and TRBJ2-6, reads ETGVTQSPTHLIKTRGQQVTLRCSSQSGHNTVSWYQQALGQGPQFIFQYYREEENGRGNFPPRFSGLQFPNYSSELNVNALELDDSALYLCASSRYAGATSGANVLTFGAGSRLTVL.

This clonotype was detected ten times or more. The V and J genes are TRBV15 and TRBJ2-7; possibly TRBD2 for D (5 bases). Germline lookup yields CDR1 LNHNV and CDR2 YYDKDF (reference sequence). The germline V and J ends were trimmed by 6 bases and 5 bases, with 17 bases remaining between them. The CDR3 length is 14 residues. The DNA of the CDR3 is TGTGCCACCAGAGAGCGAGGGCCAGAAAACGAGCAGTACTTC. Amino acids: CATRERGPENEQYF.

This clonotype has ten or more counts. The J gene is TRBJ2-1, the V gene TRBV30, with D tentatively TRBD1 or TRBD2 (6 bases each). This CDR3 is 14 amino acids long. With 6 bases removed from V and 10 bases from J, the gap between germline ends came to 22 bases. The germline V gene encodes CDR1 GTSNPN and CDR2 SVGIG (reference sequence). The CDR3 sequence: CACLEGGPPREQFF. CDR3 in DNA: TGTGCCTGCTTAGAGGGGGGACCACCCCGGGAGCAGTTCTTC.

This clonotype occurred many times. CDR3 in DNA: TGTGCCAGCAGTTTACTAGCGGAGAAGTCCTACAATGAGCAGTTCTTC. Protein product: CASSLLAEKSYNEQFF. The chain is built from TRBV27 and TRBJ2-1; 7 nucleotides line up with TRBD2. The CDR3 runs 16 residues. Per germline, CDR1 MNHEY and CDR2 SMNVEV (reference sequence). Trimming removed 2 bases from V and 1 base from J; junction bases left unmatched: 5.

This clonotype showed up many times. This chain uses TRBV5-1 with TRBJ2-1; D remains unclear. V lost 2 bases and J 7 bases, leaving 4 bases between the germline ends. This CDR3 has 11 residues. Germline V gives CDR1 SGHRS, CDR2 YFSETQ. The CDR3 region has the DNA TGCGCCAGCAGCTTCATGAATGAGCAGTTCTTC. Amino acids: CASSFMNEQFF.

The V and J genes are TRBV29-1 and TRBJ2-7, with no clear D. CDR3 length equals 12 residues. Deletions cut 1 base from V and 0 bases from J, with 4 bases between. The germline V gene encodes CDR1 SQVTM and CDR2 ANQGSEA. CDR3 protein: CSVEAASYEQYF. DNA for the CDR3: TGCAGCGTTGAAGCGGCCTCCTACGAGCAGTACTTC.

This clonotype was counted between two and nine times. A single base separates this from a much larger clone, so it may be a read error. The CDR3 region is CASSYRGADTEAFF. As DNA, the CDR3 is TGTGCCAGCAGTTACCGGGGGGCAGACACTGAAGCTTTCTTT. V and J are TRBV6-2 or TRBV6-3 and TRBJ1-1, with a possible D match to TRBD1 (6 bases). In germline, CDR1 is MNHEY, CDR2 SVGEGT. Trimming left V 2 bases short and J 3 bases short, with 10 bases between. This CDR3 contains 14 residues.

This clonotype was observed at least ten times. The chain recombines TRBV5-5 with TRBJ2-7; D ambiguous. The germline V gene has CDR1 SGHKS and CDR2 YYEKEE (reference sequence). Trimming cost V 9 bases and J 3 bases, with 16 bases left between them. CDR3 length: 13 amino acids. The CDR3 DNA sequence: TGTGCCACCGAGACTGCCCCCAGCTACGAGCAGTACTTC. This encodes CATETAPSYEQYF.

This clonotype was counted at least ten times. For the CDR3, the DNA is TGTGCCAGCAGCTTAGAAGCCGAGACCCAGTACTTC. Translated, it gives CASSLEAETQYF. The chain has TRBV11-2 and TRBJ2-5; no reliable D call. Germline V gives CDR1 SGHAT, CDR2 FQNNGV. The CDR3 runs to 12 residues. Trimming removed 0 bases at V and 5 bases at J, with 4 bases between.

At least ten counts were recorded for this clonotype. This chain joins TRBV5-1 and TRBJ2-5; D gene unclear. The CDR3 consists of 13 residues. Trimming stripped 4 bases from V and 5 bases from J, with 12 bases between. The germline V gene encodes CDR1 SGHRS and CDR2 YFSETQ. As DNA, the CDR3 is TGCGCCAGCAGCGACGCCCTTAGGGAGACCCAGTACTTC. It yields the protein CASSDALRETQYF. Drawing the rest from reference TRBV5-1 and TRBJ2-5, the complete variable domain is KAGVTQTPRYLIKTRGQQVTLSCSPISGHRSVSWYQQTPGQGLQFLFEYFSETQRNKGNFPGRFSGRQFSNSRSEMNVSTLELGDSALYLCASSDALRETQYFGPGTRLLVL.

This chain links TRBV18 with TRBJ2-7; D is perhaps TRBD1 (6 bases). V was pared by 1 base and J by 3 bases, with 10 bases between. Germline V gene sequence: CDR1 KGHSH, CDR2 LQKENI. CDR3 length equals 14 residues. The CDR3 DNA reads as TGTGCCAGCTCACCACGGCCAGGGGTCTACGAGCAGTACTTC. As protein: CASSPRPGVYEQYF.

This clonotype was detected ten times or more. The chain has TRBV6-2 or TRBV6-3 and TRBJ2-7; D possibly corresponds to TRBD1 (6 bases). There are 16 residues in the CDR3. Germline V gene sequence: CDR1 MNHEY, CDR2 SVGEGT. Trimming stripped 8 bases from V and 2 bases from J, with 22 bases between. The CDR3 nucleotides read TGTGCCAGCCGACAGGCGATTGTGTGGATCGCCTACGAGCAGTACTTC. Its translation: CASRQAIVWIAYEQYF.

The V gene is TRBV19, the J gene TRBJ2-5; possible D gene TRBD1, 6 bases. V was trimmed by 4 bases and J by 4 bases, leaving 10 bases between them. Germline V gene data show CDR1 as LNHDA and CDR2 as SQIVND (reference sequence). The CDR3 sequence is 13 residues long. CDR3 in amino acids: CASSSTGRETQYF. CDR3 coding DNA: TGTGCCAGTAGTAGTACAGGGCGAGAGACCCAGTACTTC.

This clonotype was counted at least ten times. The chain is built from TRBV12-3 or TRBV12-4 and TRBJ2-5, with 8 bases fitting TRBD1. CDR3 size: 15 residues. Unmatched junction bases numbered 8, after V lost 3 bases and J lost 5 bases. CDR3 DNA: TGTGCCAGCAGTTTGGACAGGGCATCGGGCGAGACCCAGTACTTC. The encoded protein is CASSLDRASGETQYF.

V gene TRBV15 combines with J gene TRBJ1-1, with D possibly matching TRBD1 (6 bases). The germline CDR1 and CDR2 sequences are LNHNV and YYDKDF (reference sequence). Trimming took off 6 bases at V and 4 bases at J, with 15 bases between the two ends. This CDR3 comprises 14 residues. Written as DNA, the CDR3 is TGTGCCACCAGTAGACCAGGGGTAGCCACTGAAGCTTTCTTT. This codes for CATSRPGVATEAFF.

This clonotype occurred many times. V is TRBV20-1 and J is TRBJ2-7; D may match TRBD1 or TRBD2 (5 bases each). V gave up 3 bases and J gave up 2 bases, with 8 bases separating them. Germline assignment: CDR1 DFQATT and CDR2 SNEGSKA (reference sequence). The CDR3 totals 12 residues. The CDR3 loop is CSARQGPYEQYF. CDR3 in DNA: TGCAGTGCTAGGCAGGGACCCTACGAGCAGTACTTC.

In this sample, this clonotype turned up many times. The rearrangement links TRBV29-1 to TRBJ2-3; D is undetermined. CDR3 length: 12 amino acids. Germline assignment: CDR1 SQVTM and CDR2 ANQGSEA. V shed 6 bases and J shed 2 bases, with 9 bases lying between them. The DNA of the CDR3 is TGCAGCGTCCGACTCCACACAGATACGCAGTATTTT. Its protein is CSVRLHTDTQYF.

This clonotype has ten or more counts. The V and J genes are TRBV6-2 or TRBV6-3 and TRBJ2-3, with 9 bases fitting TRBD2. Germline trimming cut 1 base from V and 3 bases from J; bases unmatched to any gene: 8. The CDR3 spans 17 residues. The germline V gene has CDR1 MNHEY and CDR2 SVGEGT. CDR3 region: CASSYFEIAGVTDTQYF. DNA of the CDR3: TGTGCCAGCAGTTACTTTGAGATAGCGGGAGTAACAGATACGCAGTATTTT.

A word on this clonotype: A much larger clone lies a single base off, so this may be a read error. The chain uses TRBV6-2 or TRBV6-3 and TRBJ2-2; D is undetermined. This CDR3 has 12 amino acids. Germline V CDR1 and CDR2: MNHEY, SVGEGT. The ends were cut back, 4 bases at V and 6 bases at J, with 6 bases in the middle. As DNA, the CDR3 is TGTGCCAGCAGTTGCCTCGCCGGGGAGCTGTTTTTT. Residues: CASSCLAGELFF.